These 13 T cell receptor beta chains were sequenced from one sample in a study of CD4+ T cells in melanoma. Clones were sequenced by immunoSEQ multiplex PCR, and TCRdb holds only the in-frame ones, with some missing. The sample carries approximately 110,000 clones, around 92% recorded once. The specimen sequenced was peripheral blood. Every receptor here comes from a human donor with melanoma.

The chain is built from TRBV6-6 and TRBJ1-3, with D possibly matching TRBD1 (5 bases). Germline V gene lookup returns CDR1 MNHNY and CDR2 SVGAGI (reference sequence). Trimming removed 6 bases from V and 0 bases from J, with 12 bases in between. The CDR3 is made up of 15 amino acids. This CDR3 reads CASRHGGNSGNTIYF. The CDR3 DNA sequence: TGTGCCAGCAGACACGGGGGAAACTCTGGAAACACCATATATTTT.

The V call is TRBV29-1, the J call TRBJ2-5; D may be TRBD1 (5 bases). Germline CDR1 and CDR2: SQVTM and ANQGSEA. V was trimmed by 4 bases and J by 6 bases, leaving 12 bases between them. CDR3 length equals 12 residues. CDR3 region: CSVAPQGKTQYF. The CDR3 nucleotides are TGCAGCGTTGCACCCCAGGGAAAGACCCAGTACTTC.

This clone has only one observation. The gene calls are TRBV28 and TRBJ1-4, with a possible D match to TRBD1 (6 bases). From germline, CDR1 is MDHEN and CDR2 SYDVKM. The CDR3 length is 14 residues. V was clipped by 4 bases and J by 10 bases, with 16 bases between them. The CDR3 DNA follows: TGTGCCAGCAGTTCCCCCGGGGGGCCCCGAAAACTGTTTTTT. Translating it yields CASSSPGGPRKLFF. The complete variable domain, with remaining parts taken from reference TRBV28 and TRBJ1-4, reads DVKVTQSSRYLVKRTGEKVFLECVQDMDHENMFWYRQDPGLGLRLIYFSYDVKMKEKGDIPEGYSVSREKKERFSLILESASTNQTSMYLCASSSPGGPRKLFFGSGTQLSVL.

Concerning this clone: The same CDR3 is also encoded by other DNA sequences in this sample. V is TRBV11-2 and J is TRBJ2-7; tentative D call: TRBD2 (5 bases). Between the trimmed V and J ends, which lost 1 base and 1 base, there was a span of 5 bases. Germline V gene data show CDR1 as SGHAT and CDR2 as FQNNGV. The CDR3 has 13 amino acids. The CDR3 nucleotides read TGTGCCAGCAGCTTAGCGGGGTCCTACGAGCAGTACTTC. Amino acids: CASSLAGSYEQYF.

The V gene is TRBV6-6, the J gene TRBJ2-3, with D unclear. V gave up 0 bases and J gave up 8 bases, with 6 bases separating them. The CDR3 contains 12 residues. Germline loops: CDR1 MNHNY, CDR2 SVGAGI (reference sequence). The CDR3, as DNA: TGTGCCAGCAGTTACTCGCGAGGTACGCAGTATTTT. This sequence encodes CASSYSRGTQYF.

The chain carries TRBV7-9 and TRBJ1-4; TRBD1 might be the D (5 bases). From germline, CDR1 is SEHNR and CDR2 FQNEAQ (reference sequence). Trimming removed 3 bases from V and 7 bases from J, with 12 bases in between. The CDR3 sequence is 14 residues long. CDR3 residues: CASSLGRVGEKLFF. DNA of the CDR3: TGTGCCAGCAGCTTGGGCAGGGTGGGTGAAAAACTGTTTTTT.

This sequence joins TRBV19 and TRBJ2-2; the D is unclear. V was cut by 3 bases and J by 8 bases, with 10 bases left in between. Germline assignment: CDR1 LNHDA and CDR2 SQIVND (reference sequence). The CDR3 extends over 13 amino acids. The CDR3 protein is CASSILTVGELFF. As DNA, the CDR3 is TGTGCCAGTAGTATTTTAACGGTTGGGGAGCTGTTTTTT.

A single count supports this clone. This sequence joins TRBV19 and TRBJ1-2; 7 positions agree with TRBD1. Germline-derived CDR1 and CDR2 are LNHDA and SQIVND (reference sequence). This CDR3 comprises 13 residues. The junction had 5 bases not matched to a gene; V was cut back by 5 bases and J by 5 bases. The CDR3 sequence is CASSAGQSYGYTF. In nucleotides, the CDR3 is TGTGCCAGTAGTGCGGGACAGTCTTATGGCTACACCTTC.

V usage is TRBV7-9 and J usage is TRBJ2-1; D gene ambiguous. The CDR3 runs 15 residues. V dropped 2 bases and J dropped 0 bases, with 8 bases sitting between them. Per germline, CDR1 SEHNR and CDR2 FQNEAQ (reference sequence). In DNA form, the CDR3 reads TGTGCCAGCAGCTTACGGGCGAGCTCCTACAATGAGCAGTTCTTC. It yields the protein CASSLRASSYNEQFF.

The chain carries TRBV11-2 and TRBJ2-1; 9 bases are shared with TRBD1. Germline V CDR1 and CDR2: SGHAT, FQNNGV. The J segment lost 5 bases and the V segment lost 5 bases, leaving 4 bases of the junction unmatched. The CDR3 length is 14 residues. The chain's CDR3 is CASSPWTGDNEQFF. CDR3 in DNA: TGTGCCAGCAGCCCGTGGACAGGGGACAATGAGCAGTTCTTC.

This rearrangement joins TRBV27 to TRBJ2-7; 9 bases agree with TRBD1. Looked up from germline, CDR1 is MNHEY and CDR2 is SMNVEV (reference sequence). Unmatched junction bases numbered 8, after V lost 0 bases and J lost 2 bases. This CDR3 has 17 amino acids. CDR3 loop: CASSLSRTGVLTYEQYF. The DNA for the CDR3 is TGTGCCAGCAGTTTATCGAGGACAGGGGTACTCACCTACGAGCAGTACTTC.

J is TRBJ2-7 and V is TRBV29-1; D may be TRBD1 (6 bases). CDR3 length: 12 amino acids. Trimming removed 5 bases at V and 5 bases at J, with 13 bases between. Germline V gives CDR1 SQVTM, CDR2 ANQGSEA. This chain's CDR3 is CSVRTGGHEQYF. DNA for the CDR3: TGCAGCGTTCGGACTGGGGGCCACGAGCAGTACTTC.

The chain couples TRBV4-2 to TRBJ1-1; D gene ambiguous. The CDR3 totals 13 residues. Deletions cut 0 bases from V and 10 bases from J, with 12 bases between. The germline V gene encodes CDR1 LGHNA and CDR2 YNFKEQ. CDR3 sequence reads: CASSQDRANRAFF. The CDR3 region has the DNA TGTGCCAGCAGCCAAGATAGGGCCAACCGAGCTTTCTTT.